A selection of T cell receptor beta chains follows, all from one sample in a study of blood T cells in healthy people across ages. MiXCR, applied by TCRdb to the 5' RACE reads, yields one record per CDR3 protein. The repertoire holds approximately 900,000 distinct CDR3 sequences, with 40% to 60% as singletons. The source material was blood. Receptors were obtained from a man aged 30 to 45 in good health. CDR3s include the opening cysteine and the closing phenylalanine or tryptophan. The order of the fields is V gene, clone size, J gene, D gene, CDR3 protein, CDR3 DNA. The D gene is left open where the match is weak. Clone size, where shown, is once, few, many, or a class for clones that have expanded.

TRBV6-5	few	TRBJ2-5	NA	CASSLTAGPQYF	TGTGCCAGCAGCCTGACGGCAGGTCCGCAGTACTTC
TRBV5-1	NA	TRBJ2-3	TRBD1	CASSLALSGTGGTQYF	TGCGCCAGCAGCTTGGCCCTGTCCGGGACAGGGGGTACGCAGTATTTT
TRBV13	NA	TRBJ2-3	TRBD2	CASSSSYRGGRDTQYF	TGTGCCAGCAGCTCGAGCTACCGGGGGGGCCGGGATACGCAGTATTTT
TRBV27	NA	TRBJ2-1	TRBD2	CASSSGTSGGANEQFF	TGTGCCAGCAGTTCCGGGACTAGCGGGGGGGCAAATGAGCAGTTCTTC
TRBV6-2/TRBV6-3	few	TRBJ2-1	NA	CASSLVPNEQFF	TGTGCCAGCAGCTTAGTCCCCAACGAGCAGTTCTTC
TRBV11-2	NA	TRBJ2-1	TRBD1	CASSPGQSWGNEQFF	TGTGCCAGCAGCCCGGGACAGAGCTGGGGAAATGAGCAGTTCTTC
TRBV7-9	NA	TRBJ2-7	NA	CASRSGDNEQYF	TGTGCCAGCAGGTCCGGGGACAATGAGCAGTACTTC
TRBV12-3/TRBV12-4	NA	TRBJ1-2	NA	CASSLRQSFYGYTF	TGTGCCAGCAGTTTGCGACAGTCATTTTATGGCTACACCTTC
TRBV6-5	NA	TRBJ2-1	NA	CATGVTGTPYNEQFF	TGTGCCACCGGAGTGACCGGGACACCCTACAATGAGCAGTTCTTC
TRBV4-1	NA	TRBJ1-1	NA	CASSQQGRATEAFF	TGCGCCAGCAGCCAACAGGGGCGCGCCACTGAAGCTTTCTTT
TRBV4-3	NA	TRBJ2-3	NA	CASSQDNPRADTQYF	TGCGCCAGCAGCCAAGATAATCCTCGCGCAGATACGCAGTATTTT
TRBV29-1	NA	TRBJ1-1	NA	CSVGGALNTEAFF	TGCAGCGTTGGGGGAGCACTGAACACTGAAGCTTTCTTT
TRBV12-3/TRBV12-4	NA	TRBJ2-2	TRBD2	CASSWAGTTRNTGELFF	TGTGCCAGCAGCTGGGCCGGGACTACGAGGAACACCGGGGAGCTGTTTTTT
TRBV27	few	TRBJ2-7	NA	CASSLSSLGEQYF	TGTGCCAGCAGTTTATCGTCCCTCGGAGAGCAGTACTTC
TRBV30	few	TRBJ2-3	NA	CAWSVSTDTQYF	TGTGCCTGGAGTGTGTCCACAGATACGCAGTATTTT
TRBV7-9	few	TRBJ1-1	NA	CASSPTEGGGAFF	TGTGCCAGCAGCCCAACGGAGGGGGGAGGAGCTTTCTTT
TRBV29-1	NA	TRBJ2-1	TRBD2	CSVDPLAGEISYNEQFF	TGCAGCGTTGACCCTCTAGCGGGGGAGATCTCCTACAATGAGCAGTTCTTC
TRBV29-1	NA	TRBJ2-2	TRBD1	CSVARDRVTGELFF	TGCAGCGTGGCCCGGGACAGGGTCACCGGGGAGCTGTTTTTT
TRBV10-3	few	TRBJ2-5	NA	CATLDTLLQETQYF	TGTGCCACCCTAGACACCCTATTACAAGAGACCCAGTACTTC
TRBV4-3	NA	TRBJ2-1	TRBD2	CASSQWEGPDNQNEQFF	TGCGCCAGCAGTCAATGGGAGGGGCCCGACAACCAAAATGAGCAGTTCTTC
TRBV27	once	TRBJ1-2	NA	CASSLSITDLNGYTF	TGTGCCAGCAGTTTATCTATAACAGACCTGAATGGCTACACCTTC
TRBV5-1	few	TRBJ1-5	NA	CASSFNPGRQPQHF	TGCGCCAGCAGCTTCAATCCAGGGAGGCAGCCCCAGCATTTT
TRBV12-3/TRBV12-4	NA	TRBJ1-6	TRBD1	CASSLTQGGSPLHF	TGTGCCAGCAGTTTAACACAGGGGGGTTCACCCCTCCACTTT
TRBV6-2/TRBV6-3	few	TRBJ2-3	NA	CASGVGTDTQYF	TGTGCCAGCGGCGTAGGAACAGATACGCAGTATTTT